These T cell receptor beta chains were read from a single sample in a study of blood T cell repertoires in COVID-19. Measured with immunoSEQ multiplex PCR; TCRdb has only the in-frame clones, and not every one. The sample has approximately 110,000 clones; 85% are singletons. The sequenced material came from peripheral blood. All receptors derive from a human donor in a cohort sampled during active COVID-19. CDR3s include the opening cysteine and the closing phenylalanine or tryptophan. The order of the fields is clone size, V gene, J gene, D gene, CDR3 DNA, CDR3 protein. A D gene is named only where the DNA matches it firmly. Size is stated for part of the rows, as once, few or many counts, or as a class when the clone is expanded.

clone size: -; V gene: TRBV12-5; J gene: TRBJ1-6; D gene: -; CDR3 DNA: TGTGCTAGTGGTTCCCCCCCGGGGAATTCACCCCTCCACTTT; CDR3 protein: CASGSPPGNSPLHF
clone size: -; V gene: TRBV6-5; J gene: TRBJ1-5; D gene: TRBD1; CDR3 DNA: TGTGCCAGCAGGGGGACAGGCCACAATCAGCCCCAGCATTTT; CDR3 protein: CASRGTGHNQPQHF
clone size: few; V gene: TRBV3-1/TRBV3-2; J gene: TRBJ2-7; D gene: -; CDR3 DNA: TGTGCCAGCAGCCAATCAAAGATAGGAGTTGAGTACTTC; CDR3 protein: CASSQSKIGVEYF
clone size: -; V gene: TRBV7-7; J gene: TRBJ1-6; D gene: -; CDR3 DNA: TGTGCCCGGGGGAAATGCCTTAATTCACCCCTCCACTTT; CDR3 protein: CARGKCLNSPLHF
clone size: -; V gene: TRBV9; J gene: TRBJ1-6; D gene: TRBD1; CDR3 DNA: TGTGCCAGCAGCGTAGAACAGGGGATTAATTCACCCCTCCACTTT; CDR3 protein: CASSVEQGINSPLHF
clone size: -; V gene: TRBV7-3; J gene: TRBJ2-6; D gene: TRBD1; CDR3 DNA: TGTGCCAGCAGTTTTCACTCGGACAGGTCCTACTCTGGGGCCAACGTCCTGACTTTC; CDR3 protein: CASSFHSDRSYSGANVLTF
clone size: -; V gene: TRBV9; J gene: TRBJ1-4; D gene: -; CDR3 DNA: TGTGCCAGCAGCGTAGATGGCCAGGTCGGTGAAAAACTGTTTTTT; CDR3 protein: CASSVDGQVGEKLFF
clone size: once; V gene: TRBV16; J gene: TRBJ2-1; D gene: TRBD2; CDR3 DNA: TGTGCCAGCAGCCAAACCCCTAGCGGGGTTTCGAGCTCCTACAATGAGCAGTTCTTC; CDR3 protein: CASSQTPSGVSSSYNEQFF
clone size: -; V gene: TRBV6-5; J gene: TRBJ2-2; D gene: -; CDR3 DNA: TGTGCCAGCACCAGAACCGCGAACACCGGGGAGCTGTTTTTT; CDR3 protein: CASTRTANTGELFF
clone size: -; V gene: TRBV7-2; J gene: TRBJ2-1; D gene: TRBD2; CDR3 DNA: TGTGCCAGCAGCTTGACCCCCGGGACTAGCGGGTGGCATGAGCAGTTCTTC; CDR3 protein: CASSLTPGTSGWHEQFF
clone size: -; V gene: TRBV29-1; J gene: TRBJ2-5; D gene: TRBD2; CDR3 DNA: TGCAGCGTCCGGCTAGCGGGGGGGTTTACAGAGACCCAGTACTTC; CDR3 protein: CSVRLAGGFTETQYF
clone size: -; V gene: TRBV5-1; J gene: TRBJ2-3; D gene: TRBD1; CDR3 DNA: TGCGCCAGCAGCTTCGGTGACAGGGGAAACACAGATACGCAGTATTTT; CDR3 protein: CASSFGDRGNTDTQYF
clone size: -; V gene: TRBV24-1; J gene: TRBJ2-2; D gene: TRBD2; CDR3 DNA: TGTGCCACCAGTGATCCCGGACTAGCGGGGGGGATCACCGGGGAGCTGTTTTTT; CDR3 protein: CATSDPGLAGGITGELFF
clone size: -; V gene: TRBV6-9; J gene: TRBJ1-4; D gene: -; CDR3 DNA: TGTGCCAGCAGTTATTCGACGACGGTCCTCCCCAGGGGTGAAAAACTGTTTTTT; CDR3 protein: CASSYSTTVLPRGEKLFF
clone size: -; V gene: TRBV11-2; J gene: TRBJ2-3; D gene: -; CDR3 DNA: TGTGCCAGCAGCCCAGACGGGACTCGAGATCGCACAGATACGCAGTATTTT; CDR3 protein: CASSPDGTRDRTDTQYF
clone size: once; V gene: TRBV6-5; J gene: TRBJ1-4; D gene: -; CDR3 DNA: TGTGCCAGCAGTTACCCGCGGGGGTGGACTGAAAAACTGTTTTTT; CDR3 protein: CASSYPRGWTEKLFF
clone size: -; V gene: TRBV19; J gene: TRBJ1-1; D gene: TRBD1; CDR3 DNA: TGTGCCAGTAGGACAGGGGGAACGGACACTGAAGCTTTCTTT; CDR3 protein: CASRTGGTDTEAFF
clone size: -; V gene: TRBV30; J gene: TRBJ1-1; D gene: -; CDR3 DNA: TGTGCCTGGAGTCTAGGGGGGGACACTGAAGCTTTCTTT; CDR3 protein: CAWSLGGDTEAFF
clone size: -; V gene: TRBV6-5; J gene: TRBJ2-1; D gene: -; CDR3 DNA: TGTGCCAGCAGTTACGAGGGTCAGTCCTACAATGAGCAGTTCTTC; CDR3 protein: CASSYEGQSYNEQFF
clone size: few; V gene: TRBV6-5; J gene: TRBJ1-1; D gene: -; CDR3 DNA: TGTGCCAGCAGTTACCGGAGAGGCACCCAAGCTTTCTTT; CDR3 protein: CASSYRRGTQAFF
clone size: -; V gene: TRBV5-1; J gene: TRBJ2-5; D gene: TRBD2; CDR3 DNA: TGCGCCAGCAGACGGACTAGCGGGACTCAAGAGACCCAGTACTTC; CDR3 protein: CASRRTSGTQETQYF
clone size: -; V gene: TRBV28; J gene: TRBJ1-5; D gene: -; CDR3 DNA: TGTGCCAGCAGTGACCCAGGCCGTCAGCCCCAGCATTTT; CDR3 protein: CASSDPGRQPQHF
clone size: -; V gene: TRBV10-3; J gene: TRBJ2-2; D gene: -; CDR3 DNA: TGTGCCACCCGCGGTAATGCGAACACCGGGGAGCTGTTTTTT; CDR3 protein: CATRGNANTGELFF
clone size: -; V gene: TRBV18; J gene: TRBJ2-1; D gene: -; CDR3 DNA: TGTGCCAGCTCACCACCGCGGGGGCTATCGAATGAGCAGTTCTTC; CDR3 protein: CASSPPRGLSNEQFF
clone size: -; V gene: TRBV6-2/TRBV6-3; J gene: TRBJ1-5; D gene: TRBD1; CDR3 DNA: TGTGCCAGCAGTGGGGTTTGGACAGGGGTTGGCAATCAGCCCCAGCATTTT; CDR3 protein: CASSGVWTGVGNQPQHF
clone size: few; V gene: TRBV24-1; J gene: TRBJ2-1; D gene: -; CDR3 DNA: TGTGCCACCAGTGACGGATTTACCCACCGGGAGTTCTTC; CDR3 protein: CATSDGFTHREFF
clone size: few; V gene: TRBV6-6; J gene: TRBJ2-1; D gene: TRBD2; CDR3 DNA: TGTGCCAGCAGTTACTCCGGGACTAGCTCCAGTGAGCAGTTCTTC; CDR3 protein: CASSYSGTSSSEQFF